Below are 7 T cell receptor beta chains sequenced from a single sample in a study of blood T cell repertoires in COVID-19. The table came from immunoSEQ multiplex PCR; TCRdb's copy has only in-frame clones and leaves some out. The data hold 65,000 to 70,000 clones, with more than 65% observed a single time. Sequenced input: peripheral blood. The receptors come from a woman aged 55-69 years with acute or convalescent COVID-19.

The chain couples TRBV30 to TRBJ2-2, with D tentatively TRBD1 (6 bases). The V end was cut by 5 bases, the J end by 1 base, with 14 bases between. Germline CDR1 is GTSNPN and CDR2 is SVGIG (reference sequence). The CDR3 extends over 15 amino acids. The CDR3 here is CAWGIGGLNTGELFF. The CDR3 DNA sequence: TGTGCCTGGGGAATAGGGGGATTGAACACCGGGGAGCTGTTTTTT. The whole variable domain, filled in from reference TRBV30 and TRBJ2-2, reads SQTIHQWPATLVQPVGSPLSLECTVEGTSNPNLYWYRQAAGRGLQLLFYSVGIGQISSEVPQNLSASRPQDRQFILSSKKLLLSDSGFYLCAWGIGGLNTGELFFGEGSRLTVL.

A remark on this clone: The junction shows a germline mismatch at one end, possibly a read error. The chain links TRBV14 to TRBJ2-5; the D gene is possibly TRBD1 (6 bases). The CDR3 has 13 residues. The germline CDR1 and CDR2 sequences are SGHDN and FVKESK. The CDR3 DNA sequence: TGTGCCAGCAGCCAAGACTTTTTGGGACACCTAGACTTC. It encodes CASSQDFLGHLDF.

V is TRBV7-3 and J is TRBJ2-1; 8 nucleotides agree with TRBD2. In germline, CDR1 is SGHTA, CDR2 FQGTGA. The CDR3 consists of 17 residues. Trimming took 5 bases from V and 3 from J; bases not matched to a gene: 12. The DNA of the CDR3 is TGTGCCAGCAGCCCCGCCCCCCCGGGACTAGTCTACAATGAGCAGTTCTTC. Its protein product is CASSPAPPGLVYNEQFF. The variable domain in full, with the rest retrieved from reference TRBV7-3 and TRBJ2-1, is GAGVSQTPSNKVTEKGKYVELRCDPISGHTALYWYRQSLGQGPEFLIYFQGTGAADDSGLPNDRFFAVRPEGSVSTLKIQRTERGDSAVYLCASSPAPPGLVYNEQFFGPGTRLTVL.

The chain has TRBV6-6 and TRBJ2-7, with TRBD1 matching 7 bases. J lost 5 bases, V lost 2 bases, and 3 bases had no gene match. CDR1 is MNHNY, CDR2 SVGAGI, per germline (reference sequence). The CDR3 has 13 amino acids. The CDR3 DNA reads TGTGCCAGCAGTTACCAGGGGGTAAACGAGCAGTACTTC. Its protein is CASSYQGVNEQYF.

The rearrangement links TRBV6-5 to TRBJ1-6, with TRBD1 matching over 9 bases. This CDR3 comprises 13 residues. Losses at the gene ends were 6 bases for V and 8 bases for J; bases not matched to a gene: 2. Germline assignment: CDR1 MNHEY and CDR2 SVGAGI. The CDR3 DNA reads TGTGCCAGCAGGGGACAGGGATATTCACCCCTCCACTTT. It codes for CASRGQGYSPLHF.

V usage is TRBV6-6 and J usage is TRBJ1-5; no reliable D call. The length of the CDR3 is 12 residues. V was clipped by 5 bases and J by 11 bases, with 13 bases between them. The germline CDR1 and CDR2 sequences are MNHNY and SVGAGI (reference sequence). Here the CDR3 DNA reads TGTGCCAGCAGTCCCTCCCCGGAGGCCCAGCATTTT. This gives the protein CASSPSPEAQHF.

This sequence joins TRBV2 and TRBJ2-1; 11 bases align to TRBD2. This CDR3 region has 16 residues. Germline V gene sequence: CDR1 SNHLY, CDR2 FYNNEI. J was trimmed by 6 bases and V by 3 bases; bases with no gene match: 7. Here the CDR3 reads CASSDQGLAGGNEQFF. DNA for the CDR3: TGTGCCAGCAGTGACCAGGGGCTAGCGGGGGGCAATGAGCAGTTCTTC. The entire variable domain, with the rest obtained from reference TRBV2 and TRBJ2-1, is as follows: EPEVTQTPSHQVTQMGQEVILRCVPISNHLYFYWYRQILGQKVEFLVSFYNNEISEKSEIFDDQFSVERPDGSNFTLKIRSTKLEDSAMYFCASSDQGLAGGNEQFFGPGTRLTVL.